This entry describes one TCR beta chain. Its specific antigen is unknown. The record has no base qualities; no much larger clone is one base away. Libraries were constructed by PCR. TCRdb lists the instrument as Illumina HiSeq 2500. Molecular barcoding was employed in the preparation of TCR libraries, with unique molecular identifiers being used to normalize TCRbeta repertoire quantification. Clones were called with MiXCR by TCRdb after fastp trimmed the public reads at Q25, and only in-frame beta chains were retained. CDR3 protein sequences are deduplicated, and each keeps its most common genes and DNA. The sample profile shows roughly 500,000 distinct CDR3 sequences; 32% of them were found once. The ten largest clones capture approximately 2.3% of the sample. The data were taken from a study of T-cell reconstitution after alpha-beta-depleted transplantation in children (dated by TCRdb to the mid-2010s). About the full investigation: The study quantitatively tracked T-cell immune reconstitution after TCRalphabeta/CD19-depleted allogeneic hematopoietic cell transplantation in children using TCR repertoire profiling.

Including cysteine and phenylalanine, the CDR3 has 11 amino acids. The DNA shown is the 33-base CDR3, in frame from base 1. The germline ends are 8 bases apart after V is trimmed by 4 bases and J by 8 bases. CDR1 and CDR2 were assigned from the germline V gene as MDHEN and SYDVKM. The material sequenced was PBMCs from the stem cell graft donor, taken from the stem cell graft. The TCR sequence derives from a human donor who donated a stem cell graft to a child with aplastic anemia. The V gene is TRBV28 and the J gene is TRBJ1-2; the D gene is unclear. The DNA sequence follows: TGTGCCAGCAGTTCGGGAGAAGGCTACACCTTC. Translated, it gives CASSSGEGYTF.